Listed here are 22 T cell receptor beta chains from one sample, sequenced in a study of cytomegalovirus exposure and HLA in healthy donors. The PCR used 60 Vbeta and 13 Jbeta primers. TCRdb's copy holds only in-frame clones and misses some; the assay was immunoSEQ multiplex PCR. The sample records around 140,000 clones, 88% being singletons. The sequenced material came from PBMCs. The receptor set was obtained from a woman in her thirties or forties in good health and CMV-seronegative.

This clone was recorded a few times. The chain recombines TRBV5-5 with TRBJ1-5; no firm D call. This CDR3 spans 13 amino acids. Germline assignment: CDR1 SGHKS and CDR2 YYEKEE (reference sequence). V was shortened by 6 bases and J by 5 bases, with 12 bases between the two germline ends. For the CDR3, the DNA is TGTGCCAGCACCCCTGAGCGGGATCAGCCCCAGCATTTT. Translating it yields CASTPERDQPQHF.

CDR3 protein: CASSGLSVNQPQHF. DNA for the CDR3: TGCGCCAGCAGCGGTTTGTCGGTGAATCAGCCCCAGCATTTT. This chain links TRBV10-2 with TRBJ1-5; D not resolved. Trimming shortened V by 6 bases and J by 4 bases, and 13 bases separated the two germline ends. CDR1 and CDR2 (germline): WSHSY, SAAADI. This CDR3 spans 14 amino acids.

The CDR3 DNA is TGCAGCGTTAAAAGGACAGGCACTGAAGCTTTCTTT. This encodes CSVKRTGTEAFF. The rearrangement links TRBV29-1 to TRBJ1-1; 7 nucleotides line up with TRBD1. Germline assignment: CDR1 SQVTM and CDR2 ANQGSEA. V lost 5 bases and J lost 4; bases outside the gene matches: 4. The CDR3 is 12 amino acids.

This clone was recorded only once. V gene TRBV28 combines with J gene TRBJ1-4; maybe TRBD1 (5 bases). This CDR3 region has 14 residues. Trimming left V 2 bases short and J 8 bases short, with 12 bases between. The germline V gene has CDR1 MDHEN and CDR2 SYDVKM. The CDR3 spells CASSLEGRWEKLFF. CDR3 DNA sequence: TGTGCCAGCAGTTTAGAGGGGAGGTGGGAAAAACTGTTTTTT.

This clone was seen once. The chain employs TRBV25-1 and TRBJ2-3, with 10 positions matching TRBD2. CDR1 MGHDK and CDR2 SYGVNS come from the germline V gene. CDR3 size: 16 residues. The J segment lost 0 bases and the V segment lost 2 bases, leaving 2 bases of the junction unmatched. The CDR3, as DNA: TGTGCCAGCAGTGAACGACTAGCGGGTAGCACAGATACGCAGTATTTT. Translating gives CASSERLAGSTDTQYF. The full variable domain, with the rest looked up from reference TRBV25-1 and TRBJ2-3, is EADIYQTPRYLVIGTGKKITLECSQTMGHDKMYWYQQDPGMELHLIHYSYGVNSTEKGDLSSESTVSRIRTEHFPLTLESARPSHTSQYLCASSERLAGSTDTQYFGPGTRLTVL.

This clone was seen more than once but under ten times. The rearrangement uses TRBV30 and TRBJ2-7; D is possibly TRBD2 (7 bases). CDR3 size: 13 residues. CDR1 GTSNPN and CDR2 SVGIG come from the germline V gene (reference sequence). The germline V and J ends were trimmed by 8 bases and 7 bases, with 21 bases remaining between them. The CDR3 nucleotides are TGTGCCGGGGGAGGGGGGGGGCAGTGGGAGCAGTACTTC. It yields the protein CAGGGGGQWEQYF. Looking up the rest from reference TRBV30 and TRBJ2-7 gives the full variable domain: SQTIHQWPATLVQPVGSPLSLECTVEGTSNPNLYWYRQAAGRGLQLLFYSVGIGQISSEVPQNLSASRPQDRQFILSSKKLLLSDSGFYLCAGGGGGQWEQYFGPGTRLTVT.

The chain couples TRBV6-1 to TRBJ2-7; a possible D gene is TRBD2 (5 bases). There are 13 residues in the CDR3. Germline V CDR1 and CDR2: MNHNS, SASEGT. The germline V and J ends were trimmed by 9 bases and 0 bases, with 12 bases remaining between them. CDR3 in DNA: TGTGCCAGTCGGACTTCACCCTCCTACGAGCAGTACTTC. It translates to CASRTSPSYEQYF.

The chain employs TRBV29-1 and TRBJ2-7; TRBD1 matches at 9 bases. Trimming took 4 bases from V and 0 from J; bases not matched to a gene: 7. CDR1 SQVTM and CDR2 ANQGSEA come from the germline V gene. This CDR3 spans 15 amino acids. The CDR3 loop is CSVGFRTGASYEQYF. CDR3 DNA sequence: TGCAGCGTTGGGTTCCGGACAGGGGCCTCCTACGAGCAGTACTTC.

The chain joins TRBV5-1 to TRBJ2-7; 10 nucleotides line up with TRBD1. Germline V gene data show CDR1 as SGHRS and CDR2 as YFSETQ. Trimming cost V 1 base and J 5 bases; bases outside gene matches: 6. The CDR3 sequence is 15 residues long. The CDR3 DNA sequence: TGCGCCAGCAGCTTGTTAGGACAGGGGGTCCACGAGCAGTACTTC. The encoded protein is CASSLLGQGVHEQYF.

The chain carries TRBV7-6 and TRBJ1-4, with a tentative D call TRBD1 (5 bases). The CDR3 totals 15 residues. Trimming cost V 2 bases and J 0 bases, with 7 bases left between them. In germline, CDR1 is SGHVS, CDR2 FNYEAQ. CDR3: CASSLRGATNEKLFF. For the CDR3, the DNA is TGTGCCAGCAGCTTACGGGGGGCAACTAATGAAAAACTGTTTTTT.

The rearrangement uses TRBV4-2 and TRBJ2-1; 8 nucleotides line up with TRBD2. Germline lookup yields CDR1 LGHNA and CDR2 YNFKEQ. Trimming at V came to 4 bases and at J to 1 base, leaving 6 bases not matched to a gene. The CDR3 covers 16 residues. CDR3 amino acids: CASSPGTSRSYNEQFF. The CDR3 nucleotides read TGTGCCAGCAGCCCAGGGACTAGTCGGTCCTACAATGAGCAGTTCTTC.

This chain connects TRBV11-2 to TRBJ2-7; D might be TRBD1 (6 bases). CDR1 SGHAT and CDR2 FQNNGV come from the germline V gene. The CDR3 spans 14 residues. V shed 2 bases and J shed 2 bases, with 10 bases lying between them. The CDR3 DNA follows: TGTGCCAGCAGCTTACGAGGACAGCCCTACGAGCAGTACTTC. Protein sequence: CASSLRGQPYEQYF.

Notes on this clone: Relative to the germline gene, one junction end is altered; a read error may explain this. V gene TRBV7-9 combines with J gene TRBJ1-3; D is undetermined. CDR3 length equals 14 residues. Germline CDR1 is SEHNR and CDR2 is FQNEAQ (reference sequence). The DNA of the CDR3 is TGTTCCAGCAGCTTATGGGAGGCTGGAAACACCATATATTTT. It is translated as CSSSLWEAGNTIYF.

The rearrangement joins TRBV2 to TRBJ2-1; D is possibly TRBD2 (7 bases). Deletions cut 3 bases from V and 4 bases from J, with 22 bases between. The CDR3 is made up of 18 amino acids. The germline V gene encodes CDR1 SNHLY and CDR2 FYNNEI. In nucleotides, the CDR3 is TGTGCCAGCAGTGAGACCTACAGGGAGGGGACGACATACAATGAGCAGTTCTTC. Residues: CASSETYREGTTYNEQFF.

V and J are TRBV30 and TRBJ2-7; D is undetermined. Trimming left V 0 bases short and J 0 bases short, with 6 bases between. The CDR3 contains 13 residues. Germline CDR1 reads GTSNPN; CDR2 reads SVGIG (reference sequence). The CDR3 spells CAWSVGDSYEQYF. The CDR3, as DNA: TGTGCCTGGAGTGTTGGAGACTCCTACGAGCAGTACTTC.

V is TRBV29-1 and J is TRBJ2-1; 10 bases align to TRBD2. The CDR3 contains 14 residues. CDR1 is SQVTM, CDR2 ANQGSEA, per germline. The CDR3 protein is CSHSGLAGDLEQFF. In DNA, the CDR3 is TGCAGTCACTCTGGGCTAGCGGGAGATCTTGAGCAGTTCTTC.

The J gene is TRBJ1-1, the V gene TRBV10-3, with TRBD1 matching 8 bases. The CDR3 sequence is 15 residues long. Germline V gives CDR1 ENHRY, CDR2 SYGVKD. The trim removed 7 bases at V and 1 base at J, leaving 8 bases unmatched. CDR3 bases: TGTGCCATCAACACAGGGGGAATTCGGAACACTGAAGCTTTCTTT. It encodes CAINTGGIRNTEAFF.

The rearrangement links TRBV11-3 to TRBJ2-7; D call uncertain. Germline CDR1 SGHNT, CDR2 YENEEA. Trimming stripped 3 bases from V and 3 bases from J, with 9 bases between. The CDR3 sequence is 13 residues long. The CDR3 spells CASSLGNFYEQYF. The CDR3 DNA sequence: TGTGCCAGCAGCTTGGGCAACTTCTACGAGCAGTACTTC.

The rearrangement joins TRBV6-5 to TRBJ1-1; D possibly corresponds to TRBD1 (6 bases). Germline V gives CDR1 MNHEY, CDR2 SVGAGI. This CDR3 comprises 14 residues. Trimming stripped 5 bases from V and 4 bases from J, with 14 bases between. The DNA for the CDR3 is TGTGCCAGCAGTGAAGGGGGGGGAGGCACTGAAGCTTTCTTT. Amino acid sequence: CASSEGGGGTEAFF.

The CDR3 reads CASSLAQGSAGELFF. The CDR3 nucleotides read TGCGCCAGCAGCTTGGCCCAGGGTTCGGCCGGGGAGCTGTTTTTT. The V gene is TRBV5-1, the J gene TRBJ2-2, with D maybe TRBD1 (5 bases). Germline values: CDR1 SGHRS, CDR2 YFSETQ. This CDR3 is built from 15 residues. The V and J ends lost 0 bases and 6 bases respectively, with 12 bases between them.

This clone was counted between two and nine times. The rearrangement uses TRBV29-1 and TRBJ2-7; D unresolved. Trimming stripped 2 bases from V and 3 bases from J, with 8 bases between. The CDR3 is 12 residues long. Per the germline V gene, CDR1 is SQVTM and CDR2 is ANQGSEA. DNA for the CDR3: TGCAGCGTTGAAACGAACGGCTACGAGCAGTACTTC. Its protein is CSVETNGYEQYF.

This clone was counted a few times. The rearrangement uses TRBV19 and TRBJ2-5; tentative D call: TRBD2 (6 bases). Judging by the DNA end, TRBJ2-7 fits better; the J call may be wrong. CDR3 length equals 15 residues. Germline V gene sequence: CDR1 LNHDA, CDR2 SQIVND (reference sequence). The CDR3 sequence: CASSIWGLADYEQYF. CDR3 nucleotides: TGTGCCAGTAGTATTTGGGGACTGGCAGACTACGAGCAGTACTTC.